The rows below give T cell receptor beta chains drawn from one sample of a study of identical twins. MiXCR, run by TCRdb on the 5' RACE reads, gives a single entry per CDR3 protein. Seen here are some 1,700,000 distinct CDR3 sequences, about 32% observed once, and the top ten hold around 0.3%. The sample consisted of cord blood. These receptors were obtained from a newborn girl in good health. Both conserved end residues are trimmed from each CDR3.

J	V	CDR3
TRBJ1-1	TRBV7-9	ASSLHPGMNTEAF
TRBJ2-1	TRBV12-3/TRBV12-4	ASSLFRTTEF
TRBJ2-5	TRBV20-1	SASRPGLATGQY
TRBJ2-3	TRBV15	ATSRTSGSVADTQY
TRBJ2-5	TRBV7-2	ASSLSGGVYNEQY
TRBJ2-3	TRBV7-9	ASSAGTSTDTQY
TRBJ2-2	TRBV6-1	ASSAGKPPGELF
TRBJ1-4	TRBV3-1	ASSQGYRWNEKLF
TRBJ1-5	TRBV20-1	SASGSASNQPQH
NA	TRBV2	ASRILISYNEQY
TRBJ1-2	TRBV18	ASSPDRDFGYT
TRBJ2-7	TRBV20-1	SATTSEGPYEQY
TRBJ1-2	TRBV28	ASSLAGKANYGYT
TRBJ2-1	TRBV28	ASTLSVGEQF
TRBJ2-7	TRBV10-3	AIRGLAGGNYEQY
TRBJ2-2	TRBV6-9	ASRPVGGRWYTGELF
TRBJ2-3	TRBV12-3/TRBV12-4	ASRGRGVITDTQY
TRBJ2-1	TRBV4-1	ASSPLSGIGPGEQF
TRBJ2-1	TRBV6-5	ASKSLGTEQF
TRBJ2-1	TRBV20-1	SARNSGSYNEQF
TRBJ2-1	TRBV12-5	ASGLVLADSYNEQF
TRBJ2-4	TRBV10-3	AIREGLAKNIQY
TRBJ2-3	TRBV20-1	SVPTGAPGTQY
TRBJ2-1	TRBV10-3	AISASGGLYNEQF
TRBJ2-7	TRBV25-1	ASSETHRGHYEQY
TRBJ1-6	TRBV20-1	SAMGPWQGLASSPLH
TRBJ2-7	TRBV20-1	SASRTSGSHEQY
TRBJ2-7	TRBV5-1	ASSLRTGDEQY
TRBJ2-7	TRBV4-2	ASSQESASGYSYEQY
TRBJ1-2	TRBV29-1	SVDLAEGPNYGYT
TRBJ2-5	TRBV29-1	SVERDQLDNEQY